The 9 T cell receptor beta chains reported below all come from one sample, sequenced in a study of blood T cells in healthy people across ages. The authors ran a second PCR of about 6 to 11 cycles using a sample-barcoded 5' primer and a J-beta primer mix. TCRdb re-called the 5' RACE reads through MiXCR, storing one row per CDR3 protein. The sample carries 1.5 million or so distinct CDR3 sequences, around two fifths recorded once. Sequences were obtained from blood. The receptors shown here come from a young woman in good health.

V is TRBV7-2 and J is TRBJ2-1; D is unclear. V lost 5 bases to trimming and J lost 6 bases, with 14 bases between them. The CDR3 extends over 14 amino acids. Looked up from germline, CDR1 is SGHTA and CDR2 is FQGNSA. The CDR3 reads CASSPRRPPNEQFF. CDR3 DNA sequence: TGTGCCAGCAGCCCCCGACGCCCTCCCAATGAGCAGTTCTTC.

In this sample, this clonotype turned up a few times. V and J are TRBV6-5 and TRBJ1-2; TRBD1 agrees at 7 bases. Germline V gives CDR1 MNHEY, CDR2 SVGAGI. J lost 6 bases, V lost 2 bases, and 21 bases had no gene match. The CDR3 contains 19 residues. CDR3 loop: CASSYGGSGTAGVRNGYTF. The CDR3 coding sequence is TGTGCCAGCAGTTACGGTGGCTCAGGGACAGCCGGAGTCAGAAATGGCTACACCTTC.

The J gene is TRBJ2-2, the V gene TRBV27, with D hard to call. Germline CDR1 and CDR2: MNHEY and SMNVEV (reference sequence). V shed 1 base and J shed 3 bases, with 9 bases lying between them. The CDR3 is 15 residues long. The CDR3 DNA reads as TGTGCCAGCAGTTTATTTATTAGGGACACCGGGGAGCTGTTTTTT. Protein sequence: CASSLFIRDTGELFF.

The chain recombines TRBV13 with TRBJ2-5; no clear D. V lost 6 bases and J lost 3, with 11 bases in between. The CDR3 covers 13 residues. Germline CDR1 is PRHDT and CDR2 is FYEKMQ (reference sequence). CDR3 sequence reads: CASRNQIEETQYF. In DNA form, the CDR3 reads TGTGCCAGCAGGAATCAGATCGAAGAGACCCAGTACTTC.

This clonotype was seen only once. The rearrangement joins TRBV5-1 to TRBJ1-1, with TRBD1 matching 9 bases. Germline CDR1 SGHRS, CDR2 YFSETQ. This CDR3 region has 15 residues. J lost 4 bases, V lost 4 bases, and 8 bases had no gene match. The DNA for the CDR3 is TGCGCCAGCAGCGGTTCGACAGGGGGAGGCACTGAAGCTTTCTTT. This encodes CASSGSTGGGTEAFF.

CDR3 in DNA: TGTGCCAGCAGCCAAGATATGGGACTAGCGGGAGCGGCCCCAGAGACCCAGTACTTC. Protein sequence: CASSQDMGLAGAAPETQYF. V and J are TRBV3-1 and TRBJ2-5; 14 bases agree with TRBD2. With V trimmed by 0 bases and J by 4 bases, 10 bases remained unmatched. The CDR3 extends over 19 amino acids. Germline CDR1 and CDR2: LGHDT and YNNKEL (reference sequence).

V usage is TRBV6-7 and J usage is TRBJ2-3; 11 nucleotides agree with TRBD2. TRBV6-7 is an ORF, with its function uncertain. The CDR3 runs 20 residues. Trimming took 4 bases from V and 4 from J; bases not matched to a gene: 19. The CDR3 nucleotides read TGTGCCAGCAGTTTCCAGGCCCTAGCGGGAGGTCAAAAAACTGCAGATACGCAGTATTTT. This translates into CASSFQALAGGQKTADTQYF.

This clonotype was counted a few times. The V call is TRBV7-2, the J call TRBJ1-2, with D maybe TRBD1 (5 bases). The CDR3 runs 17 residues. CDR1 SGHTA and CDR2 FQGNSA come from the germline V gene. V was pared by 2 bases and J by 4 bases, with 20 bases between. CDR3 residues: CASSLSVTQGLLYGYTF. DNA of the CDR3: TGTGCCAGCAGCTTATCCGTCACGCAGGGCCTCCTCTATGGCTACACCTTC.

The V and J genes are TRBV6-1 and TRBJ2-5; no firm D call. The germline CDR1 and CDR2 sequences are MNHNS and SASEGT. The CDR3 contains 14 residues. Trimming removed 5 bases from V and 6 bases from J, with 16 bases in between. DNA for the CDR3: TGTGCCAGCAGTCATACTATGGTCGGTCAGACCCAGTACTTC. Amino acid sequence: CASSHTMVGQTQYF.